These 15 T cell receptor beta chains were sequenced from one sample in a study of somatic mutations in cytotoxic T cells in rheumatoid arthritis (dated by TCRdb to 2016 to 2017). Library generation was performed with the immunoSEQ multiplex PCR assay. As stored in TCRdb, this immuneACCESS dataset retains in-frame rearrangements with V and J assigned. A fraction of the clones does not appear; measured against another copy, unresolved V genes explain less than half of the discrepancy, and the remainder lacks a known reason. For this sample there are 8,000 to 8,500 clones; about 77% appear just once. The top ten constitute 30% to 45% of the sample. Sequenced input: CD8+ T cells sorted from blood. The receptors derive from an adult with rheumatoid arthritis.

This chain uses TRBV18 with TRBJ2-7, with D perhaps matching TRBD1 (6 bases). The germline V and J ends were trimmed by 3 bases and 2 bases, with 11 bases remaining between them. The CDR3 is 14 amino acids. The germline CDR1 and CDR2 sequences are KGHSH and LQKENI. CDR3: CASSPDSDAYEQYF. In nucleotides, the CDR3 is TGTGCCAGCTCACCGGACAGTGATGCCTACGAGCAGTACTTC. Full variable domain (outside the CDR3, taken from reference TRBV18 and TRBJ2-7): NAGVMQNPRHLVRRRGQEARLRCSPMKGHSHVYWYRQLPEEGLKFMVYLQKENIIDESGMPKERFSAEFPKEGPSILRIQQVVRGDSAAYFCASSPDSDAYEQYFGPGTRLTVT.

The rearrangement joins TRBV11-2 to TRBJ1-1, with 8 bases fitting TRBD1. The CDR3 length is 15 residues. With V trimmed by 3 bases and J by 6 bases, 9 bases remained unmatched. Germline V lookup: CDR1 SGHAT, CDR2 FQNNGV. As DNA, the CDR3 is TGTGCCAGCAGCTTCCCAGGGGGCGGGTTCGCTGAAGCTTTCTTT. Translation: CASSFPGGGFAEAFF.

The chain has TRBV6-1 and TRBJ1-5; D is unclear. This CDR3 is built from 18 residues. The V and J ends lost 1 base and 0 bases respectively, with 16 bases between them. CDR1 and CDR2 (germline): MNHNS, SASEGT. The chain's CDR3 is CASSEGHPLSLSNQPQHF. CDR3 sequence (DNA): TGTGCCAGCAGTGAAGGGCACCCACTGAGCCTTAGCAATCAGCCCCAGCATTTT.

V usage is TRBV2 and J usage is TRBJ1-5; 7 bases line up with TRBD1. This CDR3 has 16 residues. Germline lookup yields CDR1 SNHLY and CDR2 FYNNEI. Losses at the gene ends were 5 bases for V and 2 bases for J; bases not matched to a gene: 9. The CDR3 DNA sequence: TGTGCCAGCAGTTTAAAAGACAGGGCTGGCAATCAGCCCCAGCATTTT. Residues: CASSLKDRAGNQPQHF.

The CDR3 region has the DNA TGTGCCAGCAGCGTTTACGGAGGGGGAGAGACCCAGTACTTC. Translated, it gives CASSVYGGGETQYF. The chain is built from TRBV9 and TRBJ2-5; tentatively, D is TRBD1 or TRBD2 (6 bases each). CDR1 SGDLS and CDR2 YYNGEE come from the germline V gene. The CDR3 covers 14 residues. V shed 2 bases and J shed 4 bases, with 12 bases lying between them. Full variable domain (remainder filled in from reference TRBV9 and TRBJ2-5): DSGVTQTPKHLITATGQRVTLRCSPRSGDLSVYWYQQSLDQGLQFLIQYYNGEERAKGNILERFSAQQFPDLHSELNLSSLELGDSALYFCASSVYGGGETQYFGPGTRLLVL.

The CDR3 is CASSQEPLAGGHAETQYF. CDR3 nucleotides: TGCGCCAGCAGCCAAGAGCCTCTAGCGGGAGGGCATGCGGAGACCCAGTACTTC. The chain is built from TRBV4-1 and TRBJ2-5, with TRBD2 matching 12 bases. The germline V gene has CDR1 MGHRA and CDR2 YSYEKL. Losses at the gene ends were 0 bases for V and 5 bases for J; bases not matched to a gene: 10. This CDR3 is 18 amino acids long.

V gene TRBV30 combines with J gene TRBJ2-7; D is perhaps TRBD1 (5 bases). CDR1 GTSNPN and CDR2 SVGIG come from the germline V gene (reference sequence). This CDR3 contains 14 residues. V shed 4 bases and J shed 5 bases, with 18 bases lying between them. CDR3 in amino acids: CAWTTGHLNNEQYF. Here the CDR3 DNA reads TGTGCCTGGACCACCGGACACCTCAACAACGAGCAGTACTTC.

This clone turned up a few times. The CDR3 here is CASSFSTQGATEAFF. The CDR3, as DNA: TGTGCCAGTAGTTTCTCTACTCAGGGGGCAACTGAAGCTTTCTTT. The chain carries TRBV19 and TRBJ1-1, with 8 bases matching TRBD1. Germline loops: CDR1 LNHDA, CDR2 SQIVND (reference sequence). The CDR3 consists of 15 residues. Trimming took 5 bases from V and 5 from J; bases not matched to a gene: 10.

The V call is TRBV5-1, the J call TRBJ2-7; perhaps TRBD2 as D (7 bases). V was cut by 0 bases and J by 7 bases, with 14 bases left in between. The CDR3 loop spans 14 amino acids. Per the germline V gene, CDR1 is SGHRS and CDR2 is YFSETQ. The DNA for the CDR3 is TGCGCCAGCAGCTTGGGGGGGGGCAGAGGGGAGCAGTACTTC. It is translated as CASSLGGGRGEQYF.

The chain combines TRBV27 with TRBJ2-2; no clear D gene. Germline V gene lookup returns CDR1 MNHEY and CDR2 SMNVEV (reference sequence). The CDR3 runs to 11 residues. V was pared by 0 bases and J by 7 bases, with 0 bases between. The CDR3 nucleotides read TGTGCCAGCAGTTTATCCGGGGAGCTGTTTTTT. Translation: CASSLSGELFF.

With regard to this clone: Relative to the germline gene, one junction end is altered; a read error may explain this. This rearrangement joins TRBV10-2 to TRBJ1-2; no clear D gene. This CDR3 is built from 14 residues. CDR1 is WSHSY and CDR2 is SAAADI in the germline V gene. The CDR3 DNA follows: TGCGCCAGCACTGAGTCTACGGGTAACTATGGCTACACCTTC. It codes for CASTESTGNYGYTF.

This chain connects TRBV4-3 to TRBJ1-4, with TRBD1 identical over 8 bases. Germline CDR1 and CDR2: LGHNA and YSLEER. There are 14 residues in the CDR3. After removal of 1 base from V and 5 bases from J, the junction contained 0 bases not matched to a gene. The CDR3 region has the DNA TGCGCCAGCAGCCAAGGGACAGGGAATGAAAAACTGTTTTTT. Amino acid sequence: CASSQGTGNEKLFF.

This chain joins TRBV7-2 and TRBJ2-7, with a weak D call TRBD1 (6 bases). CDR1 SGHTA and CDR2 FQGNSA come from the germline V gene. This CDR3 is built from 16 residues. The ends were cut back, 2 bases at V and 5 bases at J, with 19 bases in the middle. The CDR3 sequence is CASSLSYGSGVDEQYF. The CDR3 nucleotides are TGTGCCAGCAGCTTATCATACGGGTCAGGGGTAGACGAGCAGTACTTC.

This clone was seen only once. V gene TRBV28 combines with J gene TRBJ1-5; TRBD1 aligns across 7 bases. V lost 7 bases to trimming and J lost 0 bases; unmatched junction nucleotides: 6. Germline values: CDR1 MDHEN, CDR2 SYDVKM. This CDR3 has 15 amino acids. CDR3: CASTLQGYSNQPQHF. In nucleotides, the CDR3 is TGTGCCAGCACCCTACAGGGGTATAGCAATCAGCCCCAGCATTTT.

J is TRBJ1-4 and V is TRBV6-1, with D uncertain. Germline V gene sequence: CDR1 MNHNS, CDR2 SASEGT. This CDR3 is built from 11 residues. The V gene lost 2 bases and the J gene lost 10 bases, with 5 bases spanning the gap. The CDR3 region has the DNA TGTGCCAGCAGTGAACTCGGAAAACTGTTTTTT. Amino acids: CASSELGKLFF.